The clone carrying this TCR beta chain was observed a few times. The antigen is unknown. The PCR made use of 60 Vbeta and 13 Jbeta primers. Produced via immunoSEQ multiplex PCR; TCRdb's table is partial and in-frame only. This table holds 150,000 to 250,000 clones, around 85% found once. The sample belongs to a study of cytomegalovirus exposure and HLA in healthy donors. The germline V gene encodes CDR1 GTSNPN and CDR2 SVGIG (reference sequence). Trimming pared 3 bases from V and 7 bases from J, leaving 12 bases between. This CDR3 comprises 12 residues. General study results and limits: Trimming of TCR beta V- and J-genes showed a link, identified in a later analysis, to a missense DCLRE1C variant.

The chain links TRBV30 to TRBJ2-5; D is ambiguous. This receptor was identified in a woman aged 50 to 60 in good health and CMV-seronegative. Sequenced material: PBMCs. This CDR3 is CAWSPVVGTQYF. The DNA of the CDR3 is TGTGCCTGGAGCCCAGTCGTTGGGACCCAGTACTTC.